Below are 29 T cell receptor beta chains sequenced from a single sample in a study of early T cells in non-severe SARS-CoV-2 infection. TCRdb redid the calling of the 5' RACE reads with MiXCR, one entry per CDR3 protein. The sample includes over 25,000 distinct CDR3 sequences, around 5.4% of them seen just once. The sequencing sample was made of whole blood. Receptor source: an adult who was a healthcare worker with PCR-confirmed SARS-CoV-2 infection or an uninfected control (not recorded which).

This clonotype was seen repeatedly, ten times or more. This sequence joins TRBV12-3 or TRBV12-4 and TRBJ1-4; 7 bases map to TRBD1. CDR3 length: 15 residues. The junction had 5 bases not matched to a gene; V was cut back by 7 bases and J by 0 bases. CDR3 in amino acids: CASTRDRATNEKLFF. The CDR3 coding sequence is TGTGCCAGCACCCGGGACAGAGCAACTAATGAAAAACTGTTTTTT.

This clonotype was detected ten times or more. The chain is built from TRBV7-9 and TRBJ1-6, with a tentative D call TRBD1 (6 bases). CDR3 length: 16 amino acids. CDR1 is SEHNR, CDR2 FQNEAQ, per germline (reference sequence). V dropped 3 bases and J dropped 8 bases, with 17 bases sitting between them. The chain's CDR3 is CASSLDPPGEYSPLHF. CDR3 nucleotide sequence: TGTGCCAGCAGCTTGGACCCCCCAGGGGAATATTCACCCCTCCACTTT.

In this sample, this clonotype turned up many times. V gene TRBV4-2 combines with J gene TRBJ1-2; D is unresolved. The CDR3 length is 14 residues. In germline, CDR1 is LGHNA, CDR2 YNFKEQ. V was cut by 3 bases and J by 4 bases, with 12 bases left in between. CDR3 protein: CASSHGSASYGYTF. DNA of the CDR3: TGTGCCAGCAGCCATGGGAGTGCGAGCTATGGCTACACCTTC.

This clonotype was counted between two and nine times. The chain recombines TRBV19 with TRBJ1-1, with D hard to call. The CDR3 covers 13 residues. In germline, CDR1 is LNHDA, CDR2 SQIVND (reference sequence). Trimming cost V 2 bases and J 1 base, with 5 bases left between them. CDR3 nucleotide sequence: TGTGCCAGTAGTATAACCAGGAACACTGAAGCTTTCTTT. This codes for CASSITRNTEAFF.

The J gene is TRBJ2-7, the V gene TRBV29-1, with D unclear. The V gene's germline CDR1 is SQVTM and CDR2 ANQGSEA. With 2 bases removed from V and 1 base from J, the gap between germline ends came to 12 bases. There are 14 residues in the CDR3. CDR3 amino acids: CSVETDPGSYEQYF. CDR3 DNA sequence: TGCAGCGTTGAAACGGACCCCGGATCCTACGAGCAGTACTTC.

The chain joins TRBV27 to TRBJ1-6, with D uncertain. This CDR3 is 16 amino acids long. The germline V and J ends were trimmed by 0 bases and 2 bases, with 8 bases remaining between them. The germline V gene has CDR1 MNHEY and CDR2 SMNVEV (reference sequence). The CDR3 bases are TGTGCCAGCAGTTTATCGAGCAACGCCTATAATTCACCCCTCCACTTT. It is translated as CASSLSSNAYNSPLHF.

This clonotype is categorized as medium-sized. The chain combines TRBV27 with TRBJ1-2; D uncertain. Deletions cut 5 bases from V and 8 bases from J, with 15 bases between. CDR1 and CDR2 from the germline V gene are MNHEY and SMNVEV (reference sequence). The CDR3 is made up of 13 amino acids. CDR3: CASSTGLFAGYTF. DNA for the CDR3: TGTGCCAGCAGTACCGGACTGTTCGCAGGCTACACCTTC.

This clonotype was recorded at least ten times. The rearrangement links TRBV7-2 to TRBJ2-1; unclear D gene. V lost 0 bases, J lost 8 bases, and 11 bases lay in between. CDR1 and CDR2 from the germline V gene are SGHTA and FQGNSA. The CDR3 runs 14 residues. The CDR3 protein is CASSLAPSNHEQFF. As DNA, the CDR3 is TGTGCCAGCAGCTTAGCGCCTAGTAATCATGAGCAGTTCTTC.

This clonotype has a count of ten or more. The chain recombines TRBV20-1 with TRBJ2-1; D is perhaps TRBD1 (6 bases). CDR1 DFQATT and CDR2 SNEGSKA come from the germline V gene (reference sequence). The CDR3 has 11 residues. Trimming removed 0 bases from V and 14 bases from J, with 11 bases in between. CDR3 region: CSAREGQREFF. DNA of the CDR3: TGCAGTGCTAGAGAGGGACAACGGGAGTTCTTC.

This clonotype was found a few times. The rearrangement links TRBV28 to TRBJ2-5; D is perhaps TRBD1 or TRBD2 (6 bases each). The CDR3 contains 20 residues. The V end was cut by 4 bases, the J end by 2 bases, with 29 bases between. CDR1 and CDR2 (germline): MDHEN, SYDVKM. CDR3 in DNA: TGTGCCAGCAGTTCGGTATCCGGGGGCGTTCCTCCTTTGAGGCAAGAGACCCAGTACTTC. Translation gives CASSSVSGGVPPLRQETQYF.

Notes on this clonotype: A much more abundant neighbour one base away suggests this may be a read error. The chain is built from TRBV20-1 and TRBJ2-7, with D perhaps given as TRBD1 or TRBD2 (5 bases each). This CDR3 comprises 15 residues. Per the germline V gene, CDR1 is DFQATT and CDR2 is SNEGSKA (reference sequence). CDR3 sequence (DNA): TGCGGTGCACCCCCTAGGGACCACAGGAACTACGAGCAGTACTTC. Amino acid sequence: CGAPPRDHRNYEQYF.

This clonotype was seen ten or more times. This chain connects TRBV7-9 to TRBJ2-1; 13 bases are a match to TRBD2. Looked up from germline, CDR1 is SEHNR and CDR2 is FQNEAQ (reference sequence). The CDR3 length is 15 residues. With V trimmed by 5 bases and J by 7 bases, 5 bases remained unmatched. CDR3 in amino acids: CASSHTSGRENEQFF. The DNA for the CDR3 is TGTGCCAGCAGCCATACTAGCGGGAGGGAGAATGAGCAGTTCTTC.

This chain joins TRBV7-9 and TRBJ2-1, with D perhaps TRBD1 (5 bases). Germline V gives CDR1 SEHNR, CDR2 FQNEAQ (reference sequence). Trimming took 4 bases from V and 7 from J, leaving 17 bases between them. This CDR3 is 15 amino acids long. CDR3 residues: CASSSAGNRHNEQFF. CDR3 coding DNA: TGTGCCAGCAGCTCAGCAGGGAACCGGCATAATGAGCAGTTCTTC.

This clonotype was seen at least ten times. This chain joins TRBV6-5 and TRBJ1-4; 10 bases line up with TRBD1. Germline V gene data show CDR1 as MNHEY and CDR2 as SVGAGI. With 2 bases clipped from V and 7 bases from J, the junction kept 4 bases outside the gene matches. This CDR3 region has 15 residues. CDR3 region: CASSYAGTGAEKLFF. CDR3 DNA: TGTGCCAGCAGTTACGCTGGGACAGGGGCTGAAAAACTGTTTTTT.

The V gene is TRBV11-2, the J gene TRBJ2-1; TRBD2 agrees at 14 bases. Looked up from germline, CDR1 is SGHAT and CDR2 is FQNNGV. With 4 bases clipped from V and 8 bases from J, the junction kept 7 bases outside the gene matches. This CDR3 is built from 16 residues. The CDR3 region has the DNA TGTGCCAGCAGCTCACCGACTAGCGGGAGGGTCCATGAGCAGTTCTTC. This gives the protein CASSSPTSGRVHEQFF.

This clonotype was detected ten times or more. This chain joins TRBV5-1 and TRBJ2-7, with a tentative D call TRBD2 (6 bases). Germline V gene lookup returns CDR1 SGHRS and CDR2 YFSETQ. Trimming took 4 bases from V and 3 from J, leaving 14 bases between them. This CDR3 comprises 14 residues. The CDR3 protein is CASSKGLPLYEQYF. The CDR3 DNA sequence: TGCGCCAGCAGCAAGGGACTTCCCCTCTACGAGCAGTACTTC.

This clonotype was counted a few times. The rearrangement links TRBV19 to TRBJ2-3, with 11 bases fitting TRBD2. The CDR3 extends over 16 amino acids. Germline V lookup: CDR1 LNHDA, CDR2 SQIVND (reference sequence). The V gene end was trimmed by 6 bases and the J gene end by 1 base; junction bases not matched to a gene: 6. Here the CDR3 reads CASRSTSGRRTDTQYF. CDR3 sequence (DNA): TGTGCCAGTAGGTCTACTAGCGGGAGACGCACAGATACGCAGTATTTT. Based on the CDR3 plus reference TRBV19 and TRBJ2-3, the full variable domain is DGGITQSPKYLFRKEGQNVTLSCEQNLNHDAMYWYRQDPGQGLRLIYYSQIVNDFQKGDIAEGYSVSREKKESFPLTVTSAQKNPTAFYLCASRSTSGRRTDTQYFGPGTRLTVL.

This clonotype was seen at least ten times. V and J are TRBV12-3 or TRBV12-4 and TRBJ1-3; no definite D call. The CDR3 is 17 amino acids. V was clipped by 1 base and J by 0 bases, with 13 bases between them. CDR3: CASSLVHGKPSGNTIYF. DNA of the CDR3: TGTGCCAGCAGTTTAGTTCACGGAAAACCCTCTGGAAACACCATATATTTT.

This clonotype was seen repeatedly, ten times or more. V and J are TRBV3-1 and TRBJ2-7; no clear D gene. The CDR3 sequence is 12 residues long. Between the trimmed V and J ends, which lost 5 bases and 1 base, there was a span of 6 bases. Per germline, CDR1 LGHDT and CDR2 YNNKEL (reference sequence). CDR3 bases: TGTGCCAGCAGCACTCTGTCCTACGAGCAGTACTTC. It specifies CASSTLSYEQYF.

This clonotype has a count of ten or more. The chain couples TRBV4-3 to TRBJ2-1; 9 bases align to TRBD2. The germline V gene encodes CDR1 LGHNA and CDR2 YSLEER. This CDR3 region has 16 residues. J gave up 3 bases and V 0 bases, and 3 bases lay outside the gene matches. CDR3 coding DNA: TGCGCCAGCAGCCAAGATCCAGCGGGAGGCTACAATGAGCAGTTCTTC. Translated: CASSQDPAGGYNEQFF.

The sample holds many counts of this clonotype. This rearrangement joins TRBV7-8 to TRBJ2-3; D may be TRBD2 (6 bases). The V gene's germline CDR1 is SGHVS and CDR2 FQNEAQ. Trimming stripped 1 base from V and 4 bases from J, with 6 bases between. This CDR3 region has 13 residues. Here the CDR3 reads CASSLGGADTQYF. The CDR3 bases are TGTGCCAGCAGCTTAGGGGGGGCAGATACGCAGTATTTT.

This clonotype was counted ten times or more. The J gene is TRBJ1-4, the V gene TRBV2; maybe TRBD1 (5 bases). The CDR3 totals 14 residues. V lost 9 bases, J lost 6 bases, and 17 bases lay in between. Germline V gene sequence: CDR1 SNHLY, CDR2 FYNNEI. The chain's CDR3 is CASRQTLLDEKLFF. CDR3 sequence (DNA): TGTGCCAGTAGACAGACACTTCTTGATGAAAAACTGTTTTTT.

This clonotype has a count of ten or more. V usage is TRBV9 and J usage is TRBJ2-3; D is possibly TRBD2 (6 bases). V was trimmed by 1 base and J by 4 bases, leaving 13 bases between them. This CDR3 spans 15 amino acids. Per germline, CDR1 SGDLS and CDR2 YYNGEE. The CDR3 loop reads CASSVTRGLADTQYF. CDR3 DNA sequence: TGTGCCAGCAGCGTAACGCGGGGCCTCGCAGATACGCAGTATTTT.

This clonotype has a handful of counts. V and J are TRBV11-2 and TRBJ2-5; tentative D call: TRBD2 (5 bases). CDR3 length equals 12 residues. V gave up 5 bases and J gave up 5 bases, with 9 bases separating them. Germline assignment: CDR1 SGHAT and CDR2 FQNNGV. The CDR3 sequence is CASSLRAETQYF. DNA of the CDR3: TGTGCCAGCAGCCTGAGGGCGGAGACCCAGTACTTC.

The chain joins TRBV10-2 to TRBJ2-7, with TRBD2 as a possible D gene (5 bases). The CDR3 runs to 14 residues. Germline CDR1 WSHSY, CDR2 SAAADI. V dropped 6 bases and J dropped 3 bases, with 15 bases sitting between them. In DNA, the CDR3 is TGCGCCAGCAGCCTCGGACTTGAATACTACGAGCAGTACTTC. Its protein is CASSLGLEYYEQYF.

This clonotype was counted ten times or more. The chain is built from TRBV5-1 and TRBJ1-1; D possibly corresponds to TRBD1 (5 bases). The CDR3 covers 14 residues. CDR1 SGHRS and CDR2 YFSETQ come from the germline V gene. V lost 2 bases, J lost 0 bases, and 8 bases lay in between. Written as DNA, the CDR3 is TGCGCCAGCAGCTTACAGGCAGTGAACACTGAAGCTTTCTTT. Translated, it gives CASSLQAVNTEAFF.

This clonotype was found a few times. CDR3: CSASHSSLSYEQYF. CDR3 DNA sequence: TGCAGTGCTTCGCACAGCAGTCTCTCCTACGAGCAGTACTTC. This chain joins TRBV20-1 and TRBJ2-7; no firm D call. The CDR3 contains 14 residues. CDR1 DFQATT and CDR2 SNEGSKA come from the germline V gene (reference sequence). Trimming removed 5 bases at V and 0 bases at J, with 14 bases between.

The CDR3 here is CASSTVGGRNTIYF. The DNA of the CDR3 is TGTGCCAGCAGCACCGTTGGGGGCCGAAACACCATATATTTT. J is TRBJ1-3 and V is TRBV13; D may be TRBD1 (6 bases). Germline V gene lookup returns CDR1 PRHDT and CDR2 FYEKMQ (reference sequence). The CDR3 runs to 14 residues. Between the trimmed V and J ends, which lost 5 bases and 5 bases, there was a span of 13 bases.

This clonotype has ten or more counts. The chain links TRBV11-2 to TRBJ2-3, with 8 bases aligning to TRBD2. CDR1 SGHAT and CDR2 FQNNGV come from the germline V gene. V lost 5 bases, J lost 4 bases, and 11 bases stayed unmatched. The CDR3 covers 16 residues. The chain's CDR3 is CASSLIAGGPPDTQYF. DNA for the CDR3: TGTGCCAGCAGCCTAATCGCGGGAGGCCCGCCAGATACGCAGTATTTT.